A single sample is the source of the 5 T cell receptor beta chains below, sequenced in a study of blood T cell repertoires in acute mononucleosis. Assay used: immunoSEQ multiplex PCR; TCRdb lists only in-frame clones, some missing. The sample includes thousands of clones, 25% to 30% of them seen just once. Time point noted: acute infectious mononucleosis, at clinical presentation within 2 weeks of symptom onset (visit 1). The sample consisted of EBV YVL epitope tetramer+ CD8+ T cells sorted from PBMCs, taken during acute infectious mononucleosis. Subset described: CD8 T cells binding a tetramer with EBV BRLF1 109-117 peptide (YVL-BR). These receptors were obtained from a man aged 18 to 35 with infectious mononucleosis caused by EBV.

This clone showed up just a few times. A far larger clone is a single base away, which makes a read error likely. This rearrangement joins TRBV27 to TRBJ2-1, with D possibly TRBD1 on 6 matching bases. Germline lookup yields CDR1 MNHEY and CDR2 SMNVEV (reference sequence). The length of the CDR3 is 13 residues. The CDR3 protein is CASAGTLYYEQFF. The CDR3 DNA reads as TGTGCCAGCGCCGGGACACTCTACTATGAGCAGTTCTTC.

This clone was recorded a few times. This probably arose from a read error, given a far larger clone one base away. This rearrangement joins TRBV13 to TRBJ2-1; 8 nucleotides align to TRBD2. The germline V gene encodes CDR1 PRHDT and CDR2 FYEKMQ (reference sequence). The CDR3 runs 16 residues. V trimming: 5 bases; J trimming: 13 bases; junction bases outside the gene matches: 19. This chain's CDR3 is CASSHPREGGQNIQFF. CDR3 bases: TGTGCCAGCAGCCACCCCCGGGAGGGAGGGCAAAACATTCAGTTCTTC.

This clone counts as hyperexpanded (1% or more). The same CDR3 is also encoded by other DNA sequences in this sample. This chain uses TRBV7-3 with TRBJ2-3; the D is unclear. The V gene lost 5 bases and the J gene lost 4 bases, with 16 bases spanning the gap. This CDR3 has 15 residues. In germline, CDR1 is SGHTA, CDR2 FQGTGA. CDR3 DNA: TGTGCCAGCAGCCCCACGCTAGGCGGCGCAGATACGCAGTATTTT. This sequence encodes CASSPTLGGADTQYF. Based on the CDR3 plus reference TRBV7-3 and TRBJ2-3, the full variable domain is GAGVSQTPSNKVTEKGKYVELRCDPISGHTALYWYRQSLGQGPEFLIYFQGTGAADDSGLPNDRFFAVRPEGSVSTLKIQRTERGDSAVYLCASSPTLGGADTQYFGPGTRLTVL.

The sample holds a few counts of this clone. This chain joins TRBV6-6 and TRBJ2-7, with D possibly matching TRBD2 (5 bases). This CDR3 has 13 amino acids. Germline CDR1 MNHNY, CDR2 SVGAGI (reference sequence). V was pared by 6 bases and J by 3 bases, with 12 bases between. CDR3 coding DNA: TGTGCCAGCAGCCTTCTAGCTAACTACGAGCAGTACTTC. Translation: CASSLLANYEQYF.

The genes are TRBV6-6 and TRBJ2-3; D remains unclear. The ends were cut back, 6 bases at V and 4 bases at J, with 17 bases in the middle. The CDR3 covers 15 residues. Germline CDR1 and CDR2: MNHNY and SVGAGI (reference sequence). The CDR3 DNA reads as TGTGCCAGCAGCCCCACGCTAGGCGGCGCAGATACGCAGTATTTT. It yields the protein CASSPTLGGADTQYF.